The 5 T cell receptor beta chains reported below all come from one sample, sequenced in a study of blood T cell repertoires in COVID-19. The table came from immunoSEQ multiplex PCR; TCRdb's copy has only in-frame clones and leaves some out. There are about 330,000 clones in the sample; roughly 90% occur only once, and roughly 4% lies in the top ten. Sequencing was carried out using peripheral blood. The origin of the receptors is a woman aged 50 to 60 with active or convalescent COVID-19.

The rearrangement joins TRBV7-2 to TRBJ2-1; 11 nucleotides line up with TRBD2. The J segment lost 9 bases and the V segment lost 4 bases, leaving 11 bases of the junction unmatched. CDR1 is SGHTA, CDR2 FQGNSA, per germline. This CDR3 is 16 amino acids long. This CDR3 is CASSWVSGGATGEQFF. The CDR3 DNA is TGTGCCAGCAGCTGGGTTAGCGGGGGGGCGACGGGTGAGCAGTTCTTC.

The chain couples TRBV27 to TRBJ1-1; the match to TRBD1 covers 7 bases. From germline, CDR1 is MNHEY and CDR2 SMNVEV (reference sequence). V was clipped by 0 bases and J by 3 bases; unmatched bases: 7. This CDR3 is 16 amino acids long. The CDR3 DNA reads as TGTGCCAGCAGTTTATCCCTTGACAGGGTCTACACTGAAGCTTTCTTT. Its protein is CASSLSLDRVYTEAFF.

This chain uses TRBV5-1 with TRBJ1-2; D possibly corresponds to TRBD1 (5 bases). CDR1 is SGHRS and CDR2 is YFSETQ in the germline V gene. The V gene lost 4 bases and the J gene lost 4 bases, with 8 bases spanning the gap. This CDR3 is built from 12 residues. CDR3 in amino acids: CASSDSFYGYTF. The CDR3 bases are TGCGCCAGCAGCGACAGCTTCTATGGCTACACCTTC.

The V gene is TRBV5-1, the J gene TRBJ2-7; 11 bases are shared with TRBD2. V was clipped by 4 bases and J by 5 bases; unmatched bases: 11. The germline CDR1 and CDR2 sequences are SGHRS and YFSETQ. This CDR3 region has 16 residues. The DNA for the CDR3 is TGCGCCAGCAGCACCTTTACTAGCGGGAGTTTCCACGAGCAGTACTTC. Translated: CASSTFTSGSFHEQYF.

The rearrangement links TRBV19 to TRBJ1-1, with D tentatively TRBD1 (6 bases). Per the germline V gene, CDR1 is LNHDA and CDR2 is SQIVND (reference sequence). The V gene lost 7 bases and the J gene lost 5 bases, with 17 bases spanning the gap. The CDR3 runs 14 residues. Here the CDR3 DNA reads TGTGCCAGTACCCAGGGAGGGGGAGGTACTGAAGCTTTCTTT. Amino acids: CASTQGGGGTEAFF.